This T cell receptor beta chain was obtained from a study of T cells in Graves' hyperthyroidism and ophthalmopathy. This clonotype was observed many times. Reasons for excluding patients were uncontrolled infection, other autoimmune disease, pregnancy or lactation. About 10 ml fresh peripheral blood yielded the PBMCs. Amplification of TCR beta CDR3 regions was performed using RNA transcripts as template. Primed by the HTBI set, a first-round RT-PCR was run on the TCR CDR3. TCRdb passed the multiplex PCR reads through MiXCR, listing each CDR3 protein once. Seen here are approximately 410,000 distinct CDR3 sequences, roughly an eighth observed once, and the top ten hold approximately 5.8%. Trimming stripped 4 bases from V and 0 bases from J, with 7 bases between. This CDR3 spans 13 amino acids. Germline loops: CDR1 SGHRS, CDR2 YFSETQ.

The V gene is TRBV5-1, the J gene TRBJ1-1, with unresolved D. The specimen was blood. The source is a young woman with Graves' hyperthyroidism. CDR3 DNA sequence: TGCGCCAGCAGCGAAGACGTGAACACTGAAGCTTTCTTT. Translated: CASSEDVNTEAFF.